This T cell receptor beta chain was found in a study of beta chain features in type 1 diabetes. Study observations and caveats: Moderately but significantly shorter TCRB CDR3s were found in Type 1 diabetes patients in all four CD4+ subsets.

As for this clone: Its cognate antigen is unknown.

The CDR3 is made up of 16 amino acids. Between the trimmed V and J ends, which lost 0 bases and 7 bases, there was a span of 16 bases. Germline assignment: CDR1 MGHRA and CDR2 YSYEKL. Expressed TCRB transcripts were sequenced because the isolated RNA had all been reverse transcribed beforehand. Repertoires were generated with immunoSEQ multiplex PCR, while TCRdb's copy carries only in-frame clones and drops some. The data hold 300,000 to 350,000 clones, with about 13% observed a single time. In total, each donor contributed a single heparinised blood draw that averaged around 110 mL. Every sorted population was more than 95% pure.

This chain joins TRBV4-1 and TRBJ2-1, with D maybe TRBD1 (6 bases). The sequence derives from a woman between 18 and 29 years old with type 1 diabetes. The sequenced material came from naive CD4+ T cells from blood. CDR3 nucleotide sequence: TGCGCCAGCAGCCAAGAGGGGACATTGGGTACGAATGAGCAGTTCTTC. This sequence encodes CASSQEGTLGTNEQFF.